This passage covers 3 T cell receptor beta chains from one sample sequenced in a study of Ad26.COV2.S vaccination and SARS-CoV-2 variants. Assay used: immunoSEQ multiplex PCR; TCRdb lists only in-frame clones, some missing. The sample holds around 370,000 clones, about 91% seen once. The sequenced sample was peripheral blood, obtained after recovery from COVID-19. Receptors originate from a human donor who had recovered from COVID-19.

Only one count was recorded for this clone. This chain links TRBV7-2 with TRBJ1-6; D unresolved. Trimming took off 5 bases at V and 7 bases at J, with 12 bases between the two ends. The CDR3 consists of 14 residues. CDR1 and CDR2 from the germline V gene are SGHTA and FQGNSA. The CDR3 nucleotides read TGTGCCAGCAGCATCCAATACGGGAATTCACCCCTCCACTTT. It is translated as CASSIQYGNSPLHF. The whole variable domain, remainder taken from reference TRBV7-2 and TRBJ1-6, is GAGVSQSPSNKVTEKGKDVELRCDPISGHTALYWYRQSLGQGLEFLIYFQGNSAPDKSGLPSDRFSAERTGGSVSTLTIQRTQQEDSAVYLCASSIQYGNSPLHFGNGTRLTVT.

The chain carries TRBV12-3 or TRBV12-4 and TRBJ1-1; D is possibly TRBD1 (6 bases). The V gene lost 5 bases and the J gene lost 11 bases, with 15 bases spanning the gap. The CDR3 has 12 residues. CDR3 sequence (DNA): TGTGCCAGCAGTCGGAGGACAGACAGGGCTTTCTTT. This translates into CASSRRTDRAFF.

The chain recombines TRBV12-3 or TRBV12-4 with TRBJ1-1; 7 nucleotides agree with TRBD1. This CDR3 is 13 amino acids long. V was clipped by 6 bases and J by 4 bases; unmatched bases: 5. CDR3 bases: TGTGCCAGCAGCAAAGACAGGGCCACTGAAGCTTTCTTT. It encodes CASSKDRATEAFF.